These 2 T cell receptor beta chains were sequenced from one sample in a study of blood T cell repertoires in COVID-19 (dated by TCRdb to 2020 to 2021). The receptor library was made with the immunoSEQ multiplex PCR assay. TCRdb holds this immuneACCESS table with in-frame rearrangements only. Some clones are missing; in checked studies, unresolved V genes explain under half, and the rest has no known cause. Present in this sample are 85,000 to 110,000 clones, around 92% of which were seen just once. The ten largest clones add up to around 3.4% of the sample. Sequencing was performed on peripheral blood. The receptors stem from a woman aged 55 to 70 with acute or convalescent COVID-19.

The genes are TRBV19 and TRBJ2-3, with D unclear. Germline V gene data show CDR1 as LNHDA and CDR2 as SQIVND (reference sequence). The CDR3 has 14 residues. The germline V and J ends were trimmed by 4 bases and 2 bases, with 10 bases remaining between them. CDR3 region: CASSTREITDTQYF. Here the CDR3 DNA reads TGTGCCAGTAGTACCCGCGAGATCACAGATACGCAGTATTTT.

The chain joins TRBV27 to TRBJ2-1; D ambiguous. CDR1 MNHEY and CDR2 SMNVEV come from the germline V gene (reference sequence). This CDR3 spans 18 amino acids. V lost 0 bases and J lost 3, with 18 bases in between. The DNA for the CDR3 is TGTGCCAGCAGTTTATCCGATCGGAGCAGTTCCCTCTACAATGAGCAGTTCTTC. As protein: CASSLSDRSSSLYNEQFF.